This T cell receptor (beta chain) derives from a study of CD8 T cells in ankylosing spondylitis (dated by TCRdb to about 2017). Broadly, across the study: To find TCR variants linked to disease, the study profiled T cell receptor beta repertoires in ankylosing spondylitis patients and healthy donors. The whole study cohort included 85 to 120 healthy donors and around 25 ankylosing spondylitis patients. Peripheral blood was sampled, and synovial fluid was also collected from ankylosing spondylitis patients.

The sequencer was an Illumina HiSeq 2500. Quantitative 5'-RACE with molecular barcodes was used to prepare TCR beta libraries. Per the original workflow: To identify disease-linked TCR variants, a new computational method was used, one built on a probabilistic model of VDJ rearrangement. The public sequencing data were trimmed at Q25 with fastp and processed into clonotypes with MiXCR by TCRdb, which kept only in-frame beta chains. Duplicate CDR3 protein sequences are folded into a single record with the most common DNA and genes. The V and J calls reflect TCRdb's pipeline rather than the authors' work. The sample contains 150,000 to 200,000 distinct CDR3 sequences, approximately 10% of them found a single time. Clones ranked in the top ten supply 25% to 35% of the sample. Trimming at the junction amounts to 5 bases on V and 2 bases on J, and the germline ends lie 19 bases apart. Looking up the germline V gene yields CDR1 SGHAT and CDR2 FQNNGV. Its CDR3 holds 16 amino acids, cysteine through phenylalanine. The retained sequence is limited to the CDR3, 48 bases, with the frame set at the first base.

This clonotype was seen repeatedly, ten times or more. No antigen is known for it. No much larger clone is present one base from it, and per-base qualities are unavailable. The paper as a whole reports these results and caveats: The disease-linked clones were reported as significantly enriched in matched synovial fluid samples from ankylosing spondylitis patients. In peripheral blood, the disease-linked clones were found at relatively low frequencies and had a CD8+ phenotype. Blood from ankylosing spondylitis patients appeared to be characterized by a TCR beta motif composed of roughly eight highly homologous amino acid variants. Some of the motif variants had been reported before in the synovial fluid and blood of reactive arthritis patients, a finding that suggests common disease-initiation mechanisms.

The sequence derives from a male donor with ankylosing spondylitis or in good health (not recorded which). Recombination joined TRBV11-2 with TRBJ2-7; matching of 6 bases hints at TRBD1 as the D gene. The sequenced sample consisted of blood, either unsorted or a sorted T cell fraction (not recorded which). For the CDR3, the sequence is CASSPRPQTGTYEQYF. The DNA sequence reads TGTGCCAGCAGCCCCAGACCGCAGACAGGTACCTACGAGCAGTACTTC.